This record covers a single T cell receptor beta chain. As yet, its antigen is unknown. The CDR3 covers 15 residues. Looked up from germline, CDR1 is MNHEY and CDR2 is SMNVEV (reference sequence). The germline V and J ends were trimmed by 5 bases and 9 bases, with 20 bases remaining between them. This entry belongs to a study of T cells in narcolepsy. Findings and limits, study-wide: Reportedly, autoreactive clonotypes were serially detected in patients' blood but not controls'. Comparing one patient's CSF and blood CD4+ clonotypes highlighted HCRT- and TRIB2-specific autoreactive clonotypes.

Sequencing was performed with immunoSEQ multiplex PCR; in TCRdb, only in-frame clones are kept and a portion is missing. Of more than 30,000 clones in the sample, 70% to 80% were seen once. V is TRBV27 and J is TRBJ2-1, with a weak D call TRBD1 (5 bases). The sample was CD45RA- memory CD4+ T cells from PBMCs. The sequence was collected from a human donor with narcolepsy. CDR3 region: CASSDKGPGRGEQFF. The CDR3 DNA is TGTGCCAGCAGTGATAAGGGGCCCGGGCGAGGTGAGCAGTTCTTC.